Given below is one T cell receptor (beta chain) in context. The sample belongs to a study of shared clonotypes between healthy human individuals. Only Caucasian adults living in Nashville, Tennessee served as donors. Clones were sequenced by immunoSEQ multiplex PCR, and TCRdb holds only the in-frame ones, with some missing. The sample has hundreds of thousands of clones; about 74% are singletons. The germline CDR1 and CDR2 sequences are SGHRS and YFSETQ. V was cut by 0 bases and J by 8 bases, with 12 bases left in between. The CDR3 is 14 residues long. The chain combines TRBV5-1 with TRBJ1-5; D may be TRBD1 (5 bases). The clonotype was recovered from a woman aged 25-40 years in good health. Sequences were obtained from memory CD4+ T cells sorted from blood. Subset in this sample: CD45RA-negative fraction. The CDR3 is CASSLGRKGEPQHF. DNA of the CDR3: TGCGCCAGCAGCTTGGGGCGAAAAGGGGAGCCCCAGCATTTT.